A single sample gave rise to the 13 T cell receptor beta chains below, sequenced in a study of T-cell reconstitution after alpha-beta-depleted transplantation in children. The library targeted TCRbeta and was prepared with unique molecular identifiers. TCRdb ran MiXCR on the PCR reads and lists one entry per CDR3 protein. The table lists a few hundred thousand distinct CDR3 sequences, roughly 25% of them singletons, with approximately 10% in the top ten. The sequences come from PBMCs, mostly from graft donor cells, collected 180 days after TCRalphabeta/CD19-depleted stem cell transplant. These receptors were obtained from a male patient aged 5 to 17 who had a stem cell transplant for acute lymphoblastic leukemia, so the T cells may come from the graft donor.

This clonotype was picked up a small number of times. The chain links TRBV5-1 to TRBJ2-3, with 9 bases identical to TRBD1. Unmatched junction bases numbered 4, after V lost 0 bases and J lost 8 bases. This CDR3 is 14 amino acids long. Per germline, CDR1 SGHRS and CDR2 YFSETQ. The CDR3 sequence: CASSLDRGLSTQYF. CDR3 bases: TGCGCCAGCAGCTTGGACAGGGGGCTGAGTACGCAGTATTTT.

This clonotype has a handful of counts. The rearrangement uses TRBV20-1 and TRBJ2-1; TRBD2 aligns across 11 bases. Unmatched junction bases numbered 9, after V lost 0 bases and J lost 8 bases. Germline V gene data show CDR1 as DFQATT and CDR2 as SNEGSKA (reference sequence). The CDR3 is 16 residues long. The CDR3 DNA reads TGCAGTGCTAGAGATTACACTAGCGGGAGTTTCGATGAGCAGTTCTTC. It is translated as CSARDYTSGSFDEQFF.

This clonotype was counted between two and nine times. CDR3 protein: CSVEDGGEQYF. Here the CDR3 DNA reads TGCAGCGTTGAAGACGGAGGCGAGCAGTACTTC. The chain uses TRBV29-1 and TRBJ2-7; maybe TRBD2 (5 bases). Germline V gene sequence: CDR1 SQVTM, CDR2 ANQGSEA. V gave up 0 bases and J gave up 6 bases, with 6 bases separating them. This CDR3 has 11 residues.

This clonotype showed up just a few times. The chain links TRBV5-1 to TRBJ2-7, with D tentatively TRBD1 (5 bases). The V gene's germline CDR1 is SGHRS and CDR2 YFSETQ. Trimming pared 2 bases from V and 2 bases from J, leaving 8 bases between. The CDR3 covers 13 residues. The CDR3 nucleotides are TGCGCCAGCAGCTTTAAGGGGACCTACGAGCAGTACTTC. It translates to CASSFKGTYEQYF.

The CDR3 DNA sequence: TGTGCCACCAGTGACTCCCGCCCCCCGGGCGCGAACACCGGGGAGCTGTTTTTT. Protein product: CATSDSRPPGANTGELFF. The rearrangement links TRBV24-1 to TRBJ2-2; no firm D call. V lost 4 bases and J 0 bases, leaving 17 bases between the germline ends. The germline CDR1 and CDR2 sequences are KGHDR and SFDVKD. The CDR3 length is 18 residues.

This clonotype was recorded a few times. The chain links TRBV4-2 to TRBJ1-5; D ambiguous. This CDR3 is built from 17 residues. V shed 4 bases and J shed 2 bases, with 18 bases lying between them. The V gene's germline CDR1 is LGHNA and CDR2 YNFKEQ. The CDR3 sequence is CASSPSDSFEGNQPQHF. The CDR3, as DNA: TGTGCCAGCAGCCCTTCCGACTCCTTCGAGGGCAATCAGCCCCAGCATTTT.

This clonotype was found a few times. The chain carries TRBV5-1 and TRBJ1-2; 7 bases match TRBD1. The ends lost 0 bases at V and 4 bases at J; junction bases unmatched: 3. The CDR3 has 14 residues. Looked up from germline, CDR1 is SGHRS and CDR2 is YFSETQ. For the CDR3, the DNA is TGCGCCAGCAGCTTGGACAGGGGAGTCTATGGCTACACCTTC. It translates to CASSLDRGVYGYTF.

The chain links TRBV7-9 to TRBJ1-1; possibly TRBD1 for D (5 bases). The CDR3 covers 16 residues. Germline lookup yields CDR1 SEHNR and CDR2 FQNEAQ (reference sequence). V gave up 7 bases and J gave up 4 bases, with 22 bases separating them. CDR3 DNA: TGTGCCAGCAAGGCAGGGTCACCCTCATGGGCCACTGAAGCTTTCTTT. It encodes CASKAGSPSWATEAFF.

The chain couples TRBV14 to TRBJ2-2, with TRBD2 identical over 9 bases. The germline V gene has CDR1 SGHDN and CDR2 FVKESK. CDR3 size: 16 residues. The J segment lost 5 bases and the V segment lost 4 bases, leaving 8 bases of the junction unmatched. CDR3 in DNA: TGTGCCAGCAGCCCCGTGACTAGCGGCAAAACCGGGGAGCTGTTTTTT. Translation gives CASSPVTSGKTGELFF.

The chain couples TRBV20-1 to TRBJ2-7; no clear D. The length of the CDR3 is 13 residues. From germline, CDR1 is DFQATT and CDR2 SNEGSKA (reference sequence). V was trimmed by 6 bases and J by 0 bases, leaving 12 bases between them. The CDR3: CSAPTKPSYEQYF. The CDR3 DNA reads TGCAGTGCCCCGACGAAGCCCTCCTACGAGCAGTACTTC.

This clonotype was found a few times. The CDR3 here is CASSLTTITEAFF. The CDR3 DNA reads TGTGCCAGCAGCTTAACGACGATCACTGAAGCTTTCTTT. This chain uses TRBV7-9 with TRBJ1-1; D call uncertain. This CDR3 is 13 amino acids long. The V end lost 2 bases, the J end lost 4 bases, and 8 bases lay between the germline ends. Germline V gene sequence: CDR1 SEHNR, CDR2 FQNEAQ (reference sequence).

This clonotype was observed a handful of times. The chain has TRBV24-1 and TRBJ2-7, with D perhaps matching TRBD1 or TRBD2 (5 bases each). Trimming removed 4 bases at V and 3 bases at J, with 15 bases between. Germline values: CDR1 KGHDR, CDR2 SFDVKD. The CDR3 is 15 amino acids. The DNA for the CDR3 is TGTGCCACCAGTGAGCCCGGGACCTACGACTACGAGCAGTACTTC. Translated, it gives CATSEPGTYDYEQYF.

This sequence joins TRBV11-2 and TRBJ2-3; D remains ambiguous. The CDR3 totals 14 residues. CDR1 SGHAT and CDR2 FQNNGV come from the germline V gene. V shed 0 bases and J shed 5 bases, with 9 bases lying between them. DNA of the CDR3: TGTGCCAGCAGCTTAGAGCGCCGGAGAGATACGCAGTATTTT. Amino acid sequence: CASSLERRRDTQYF. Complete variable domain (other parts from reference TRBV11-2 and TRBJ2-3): EAGVAQSPRYKIIEKRQSVAFWCNPISGHATLYWYQQILGQGPKLLIQFQNNGVVDDSQLPKDRFSAERLKGVDSTLKIQPAKLEDSAVYLCASSLERRRDTQYFGPGTRLTVL.